This is a list of T cell receptor beta chains from one sample in a study of blood T cell repertoires in COVID-19. Profiled with immunoSEQ multiplex PCR; TCRdb holds only in-frame clones, not every one. Of about 100,000 clones in the sample, about 88% were seen once. The sequenced material came from peripheral blood. The origin of the receptors is a man older than 75 with acute or convalescent COVID-19. CDR3s include the opening cysteine and the closing phenylalanine or tryptophan. D genes are given only for firm matches. Clone size is shown for a subset of rows, as once, few, many or a class of expanded clone.

DNA	CDR3	V	D	size	J
TGCAGTGCGAGTCTGGGGGGAGAGACCCAGTACTTC	CSASLGGETQYF	TRBV20-1	-	-	TRBJ2-5
TGCGCCAGCAGCTTGGGGGGACTAGCGATAAATGAGCAGTTCTTC	CASSLGGLAINEQFF	TRBV5-1	TRBD2	-	TRBJ2-1
TGTGCCAGCAGTGCTACAGGGGTTAGCGGGAACACTGAAGCTTTCTTT	CASSATGVSGNTEAFF	TRBV6-1	TRBD1	-	TRBJ1-1
TGTGCCAGCATCCTCGGGGGGACAGATACGCAGTATTTT	CASILGGTDTQYF	TRBV2	TRBD2	once	TRBJ2-3
TGTGCCAGCAGTTACGAGTTGTCGCAGGGCGAAAGCAATCAGCCCCAGCATTTT	CASSYELSQGESNQPQHF	TRBV6-2/TRBV6-3	-	-	TRBJ1-5
TGCACCAGCAGCCAATCATCAGGGAACACTGAAGCTTTCTTT	CTSSQSSGNTEAFF	TRBV1	-	few	TRBJ1-1
TGTGCCAGCAGCCCGACTAGCGTGAGAGACAATGAGCAGTTCTTC	CASSPTSVRDNEQFF	TRBV5-4	TRBD2	-	TRBJ2-1
TGTGCTAGCAGCCCGGGGAACACCGGGGAGCTGTTTTTT	CASSPGNTGELFF	TRBV7-7	-	few	TRBJ2-2
TGTGCCAGCAGTGATCTAGCGGGGGCCCTCGATACGCAGTATTTT	CASSDLAGALDTQYF	TRBV2	TRBD2	-	TRBJ2-3
TGTGCCTGGGGGGAGCAGTACTTC	CAWGEQYF	TRBV30	-	-	TRBJ2-4
TGTGCCAGCAGTTACTCAGAGGGAGGTCAGTTCTTC	CASSYSEGGQFF	TRBV6-2/TRBV6-3	-	-	TRBJ2-1
TGTGCCAGCAGTTACCCCGTTCGGAATGAAAAACTGTTTTTT	CASSYPVRNEKLFF	TRBV6-6	-	-	TRBJ1-4
TGTGCCAGCAGCTTAGAGACAGCTGTGCAGTACTTC	CASSLETAVQYF	TRBV7-2	-	-	TRBJ2-7
TGTGCCAGCAGCTTAGGGGGGACCGGGTATAATTCACCCCTCCACTTT	CASSLGGTGYNSPLHF	TRBV7-3	-	-	TRBJ1-6
TGTGCCAGCAGCTCAGGAGGTGGTCAGCCCCAGCATTTT	CASSSGGGQPQHF	TRBV7-2	-	-	TRBJ1-5